This T cell receptor beta chain originates from a study of regulatory T cells in long-lasting Graves disease. The study, taken as a whole, reports: Newly diagnosed patients had higher TCR diversity than persistent Graves' patients did. More public clonotypes were shared by persistent patients (2,741) than by new patients (approximately 990). Peripheral blood alone, not thyroid tissue, underwent study. Among samples with persistent disease, TRBV28, TRBJ1-2 and TRBJ2-5 were favored.

Time point meaning: newly diagnosed GD, antithyroid drugs for less than 3 months. There was RNA extracted from PBMCs, and the TCR library was made from it. This clonotype occurred many times. Its matching antigen is unknown. Through Arm-PCR of CDR3 regions and iRepertoire HTBI primers, TCR beta libraries were built. From the multiplex PCR reads, TCRdb called clonotypes with MiXCR, one entry per CDR3 protein. In the table there are hundreds of thousands of distinct CDR3 sequences, roughly 18% of which are singletons. Germline V CDR1 and CDR2: MNHNS, SASEGT. The V gene lost 3 bases and the J gene lost 7 bases, with 12 bases spanning the gap. The CDR3 has 13 residues.

The rearrangement uses TRBV6-1 and TRBJ2-5; a possible D gene is TRBD1 (5 bases). The TCR sequence derives from a female donor with Graves disease. Specimen: peripheral blood mononuclear cells (PBMCs), collected at new diagnosis, from a patient treated with antithyroid drugs. In DNA, the CDR3 is TGTGCCAGCAGTGAGGGTAGGGGCGCGACCCAGTACTTC. As protein: CASSEGRGATQYF.